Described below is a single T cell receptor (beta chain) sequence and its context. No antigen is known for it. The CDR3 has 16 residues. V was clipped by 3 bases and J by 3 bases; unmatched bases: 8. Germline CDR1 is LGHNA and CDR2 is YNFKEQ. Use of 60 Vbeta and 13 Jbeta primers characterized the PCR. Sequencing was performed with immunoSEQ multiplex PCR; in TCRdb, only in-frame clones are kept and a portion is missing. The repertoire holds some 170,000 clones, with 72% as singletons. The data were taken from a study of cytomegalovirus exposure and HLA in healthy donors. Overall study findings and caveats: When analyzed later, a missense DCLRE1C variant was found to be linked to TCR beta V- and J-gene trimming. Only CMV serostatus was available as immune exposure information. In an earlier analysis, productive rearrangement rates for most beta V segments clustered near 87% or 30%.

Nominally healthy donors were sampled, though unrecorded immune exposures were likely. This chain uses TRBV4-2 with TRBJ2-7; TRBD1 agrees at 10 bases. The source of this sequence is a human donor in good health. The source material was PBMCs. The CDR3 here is CASSQDSRDRGYEQYF. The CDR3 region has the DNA TGTGCCAGCAGCCAGGATTCCCGGGACAGGGGCTACGAGCAGTACTTC.